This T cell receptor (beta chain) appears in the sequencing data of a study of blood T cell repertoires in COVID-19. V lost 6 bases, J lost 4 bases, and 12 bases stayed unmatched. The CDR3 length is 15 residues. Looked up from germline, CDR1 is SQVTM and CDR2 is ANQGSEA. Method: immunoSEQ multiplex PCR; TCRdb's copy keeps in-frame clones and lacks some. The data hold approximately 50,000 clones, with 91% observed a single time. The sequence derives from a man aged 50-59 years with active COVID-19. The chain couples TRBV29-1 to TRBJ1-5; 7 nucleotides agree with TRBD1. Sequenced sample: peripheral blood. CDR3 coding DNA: TGCAGCGTCGGAGAGACAGGGAAGACAAATCAGCCCCAGCATTTT. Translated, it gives CSVGETGKTNQPQHF.